The rows below give T cell receptor beta chains drawn from one sample of a study of CD8+CD57+ T cells in acquired aplastic anemia. Each CDR3 protein gets one entry after TCRdb re-called the reads with MiXCR. The table lists hundreds of thousands of distinct CDR3 sequences, roughly 80% of them singletons. What was sequenced was sorted CD4+, CD8+, or CD8+CD57+ T cells (not recorded which) from PBMCs. The receptors stem from a human donor with aplastic anemia. CDR3s include the opening cysteine and the closing phenylalanine or tryptophan. The D gene is left open where the match is weak. The listing skips clone size in some rows; elsewhere it reads once, few, many or a size class.

TRBJ2-7,-,TRBV25-1,-,TGTGCCAGCAGCTTAGGTCCGGGCGACGAGCAGTACTTC,CASSLGPGDEQYF
TRBJ2-3,-,TRBV11-2,-,TGTGCCAGCAGCTGGGGGAGAGGGTGGATAGATACGCAGTATTTT,CASSWGRGWIDTQYF
TRBJ2-5,-,TRBV7-9,-,TGTGCCAGCAGCATAGGCCCCGGGGAGCTGTTTTATGAATTC,CASSIGPGELFYEF
TRBJ2-5,-,TRBV7-9,-,TGTGCCAGCAGCCGAGTCCGGGGTACAGGATGGAAGACCCAGTACTTC,CASSRVRGTGWKTQYF
TRBJ2-3,-,TRBV7-6,-,TGTGCCAGCAGCTCGAGTTCCGCCAATGATCCCCTGCATTTT,CASSSSSANDPLHF
TRBJ2-7,-,TRBV7-6,-,TGTGCCAGTGGGGAAGCAATGTGGCGCGATGGGGACTTC,CASGEAMWRDGDF
TRBJ1-2,-,TRBV7-3,TRBD1,TGTGCCAGCAGCTCCACAGGGGGCCCCGCCTATGGGCACACCTTC,CASSSTGGPAYGHTF
TRBJ2-7,-,TRBV7-8,-,TGTGCCAGCAGCTTAGCGGGATGGCCCGATACGCAGCATTACTTC,CASSLAGWPDTQHYF
TRBJ2-5,-,TRBV5-6,-,TGTGCCAGCAGCTTGGGGGAGGCGGGGGCCCTCCAAGAGACCCAGTACTTC,CASSLGEAGALQETQYF
TRBJ1-2,few,TRBV29-1,-,TGCATATCCGGGGACATTTATGGCTACACCTTC,CISGDIYGYTF
TRBJ2-7,-,TRBV5-1,TRBD1,TGCGCCACCCCGGACAGGGTCCACGAGCAGTACTTC,CATPDRVHEQYF
TRBJ1-5,-,TRBV9,-,TGTGCCAGCAGCGAAGCGGGTAAGAGCACGGATACGCATTTT,CASSEAGKSTDTHF
TRBJ2-7,-,TRBV7-3,-,TGTGCCAGCAGGTCTGGCGGGGGCCTGCCCCCCGTGCAGTACTTC,CASRSGGGLPPVQYF
TRBJ2-7,-,TRBV6-5,-,TGTGCCAGCAGCCTGACAGGTAACTACGAGCAGTACTTC,CASSLTGNYEQYF
TRBJ2-3,-,TRBV7-9,-,TGTGCCAGCAGCTTAGCTGCAGGTAGCGATGCTTACTATTTT,CASSLAAGSDAYYF
TRBJ2-2,few,TRBV19,-,TGTGCCAGTAGTACATTCTACCTGGTAGGGGAGCTGTTTTTT,CASSTFYLVGELFF
TRBJ2-3,-,TRBV12-3/TRBV12-4,-,TGTGCCAGCAGTTCCCCATCGGATACGCAGTATTTT,CASSSPSDTQYF
TRBJ2-1,-,TRBV7-9,TRBD2,TGTGCCAGCAGCTTTCAAAGAAGCGGGAGATCTGAGCAGTTCTTC,CASSFQRSGRSEQFF
TRBJ2-3,-,TRBV7-8,-,TGTGCCAGCAGCTTAGCGGGAGACACCGATACGCAGTATGATACGCAGTATTTT,CASSLAGDTDTQYDTQYF
TRBJ2-6,once,TRBV7-8,-,TGTGCCAGCAGCTTAGCGGGAGGTTCCGATACGAAGTTTCTGACTTTC,CASSLAGGSDTKFLTF
TRBJ2-5,-,TRBV11-3,-,TGTGCCAGCAGCCGGGTTTGGGTGACCCAGTACTTC,CASSRVWVTQYF
TRBJ2-1,-,TRBV13,-,TGTGCCAGCAGCCATCCCTATAGCCACACTCTGGAAAGTCTGTCCTTC,CASSHPYSHTLESLSF
TRBJ2-2,-,TRBV2,-,TGTGCCAGCAGCTTCGGCCCAGGGGAGATGTTTTTT,CASSFGPGEMFF
TRBJ1-2,once,TRBV7-9,-,TGTGCCAGCAGCTTGCAAAGAAACGGGGGGGGCGATGACTACACCTTC,CASSLQRNGGGDDYTF
TRBJ2-1,-,TRBV7-2,-,TGTGCCAGCAGTATAGCCAACGGATCCTACAATGAGCAGTTCTTC,CASSIANGSYNEQFF
TRBJ2-5,once,TRBV5-5,-,TGTGCCAGCAGCTTTAGACAAGTTGGGGGCGCCGAGACCCAGTACTTC,CASSFRQVGGAETQYF
TRBJ2-3,-,TRBV2,TRBD1,TGTAGAGACGGGGACAGGGACACAGATACGCAGTATTTT,CRDGDRDTDTQYF
TRBJ1-2,-,TRBV15,-,TGTGCCACTAGCATGGGGGCCGGGATCCCTGACTATGGCTACACCTTC,CATSMGAGIPDYGYTF
TRBJ2-1,-,TRBV2,-,TGTGCCAGCAGCTCCAGGGGCACAGATAAGCAGTTTTTC,CASSSRGTDKQFF
TRBJ2-3,-,TRBV11-3,-,TGTGCCAGCAGCTTAGATCTGACAGACGCCAGCACAGATACGCAGTATTTT,CASSLDLTDASTDTQYF
TRBJ2-3,many,TRBV27,-,TGTGCCAGCAGTTTTCTAGGGTCAGATACGCAGTATTTT,CASSFLGSDTQYF
TRBJ2-3,-,TRBV7-8,-,TGTGCCAGCAGCTTTGAGCCAGGCGCCACAGCCCTGTCCTTT,CASSFEPGATALSF
TRBJ2-3,-,TRBV24-1,-,TGTGCCACCTGGGACGGGGGCACCGAGGCGCAGTTTTTT,CATWDGGTEAQFF
TRBJ1-6,-,TRBV10-3,-,TGTGCCATCGGGCGAGGGTCATTTAATTCACCCCTCCACTTT,CAIGRGSFNSPLHF
TRBJ2-1,-,TRBV7-3,-,TGTGCCAGCTCAAGTAGGGGCATCGCCATTGAGCAGTTCTTC,CASSSRGIAIEQFF
TRBJ2-3,-,TRBV7-3,TRBD2,TGTGCCAGCAGCTTAACGGGACTAGCGGATGATGCAGATTATTTT,CASSLTGLADDADYF
TRBJ1-1,-,TRBV9,-,TGTGCCAGCAGCGTCGGGACAAGAGCGAACACGAACGCTTTCTTT,CASSVGTRANTNAFF
TRBJ2-3,-,TRBV9,TRBD1,TGTGCCAGCGGGGAAGGGGGCTCAAGTAAGCAGCCTTTT,CASGEGGSSKQPF
TRBJ1-4,-,TRBV7-8,-,TGTGCCAGCAGCTTAGGTGGCAGCTATAATGAAAAACTGTTTTTT,CASSLGGSYNEKLFF
TRBJ1-5,once,TRBV6-1,-,TGTGCCAGCAGTCCCGGACCGGGCAATCGGCCCCAGCATTTT,CASSPGPGNRPQHF
TRBJ2-1,-,TRBV7-9,-,TGTGCCAGCAGCTTACTAAGAGGCGGGCTGATCGATGAACAGTTCTTC,CASSLLRGGLIDEQFF
TRBJ1-1,-,TRBV5-5,-,TGTGCCAGCAGCTTGTTAAACCGGAGTGAAGCTTTCTTT,CASSLLNRSEAFF
TRBJ1-1,-,TRBV7-2,TRBD1,TGTGCCAACAGCTTAGATCTGACAGGGAACCATGAGGCTTTCTTT,CANSLDLTGNHEAFF
TRBJ1-5,few,TRBV15,-,TGTGCCACCAGCAAAGACAGGTTGGGTCAGCCCCAGCATTTT,CATSKDRLGQPQHF
TRBJ1-2,once,TRBV25-1,-,TGTGCCAGCAGACCTGTACGGGTTGCACACCGTGGCTACACCTTC,CASRPVRVAHRGYTF
TRBJ2-3,-,TRBV7-8,TRBD1,TGTGCCAGCAGCCTTCATACTGACGGGACAGCCCTTTCCTATTTT,CASSLHTDGTALSYF